Following are 21 T cell receptor beta chains from one sample sequenced in a study of control samples from healthy donors and cancer patients. Only in-frame clones appear in the TCRdb table, and some are missing; sequencing was by immunoSEQ multiplex PCR. The sample lists fewer than 150,000 clones; 90% were seen once. Sequencing was performed on blood. Source of these receptors: a man between 18 and 29 years old in good health.

The rearrangement uses TRBV7-9 and TRBJ2-1, with 12 bases that match TRBD2. Unmatched junction bases numbered 11, after V lost 4 bases and J lost 4 bases. The CDR3 consists of 18 residues. Germline V gene lookup returns CDR1 SEHNR and CDR2 FQNEAQ (reference sequence). The DNA of the CDR3 is TGTGCCAGCAGCTCGACTTTCGCCGGGACTAGCGGGTACAATGAGCAGTTCTTC. It translates to CASSSTFAGTSGYNEQFF.

The V gene is TRBV2, the J gene TRBJ2-2, with 8 positions matching TRBD1. The CDR3 loop spans 15 amino acids. Losses at the gene ends were 6 bases for V and 5 bases for J; bases not matched to a gene: 8. In germline, CDR1 is SNHLY, CDR2 FYNNEI. The CDR3 sequence is CASSRDRSLTGELFF. CDR3 DNA: TGTGCCAGCAGCAGGGACAGGTCATTAACCGGGGAGCTGTTTTTT.

This clone was observed once. The chain links TRBV5-1 to TRBJ1-1; D remains ambiguous. The CDR3 extends over 15 amino acids. Germline CDR1 is SGHRS and CDR2 is YFSETQ. With 0 bases removed from V and 5 bases from J, the gap between germline ends came to 14 bases. CDR3 sequence (DNA): TGCGCCAGCAGCTTGGCCGAACTGGTCGAGACTGAAGCTTTCTTT. Amino acid sequence: CASSLAELVETEAFF.

As for this clone: The same CDR3 is also encoded by other DNA sequences in this sample. V is TRBV9 and J is TRBJ2-1, with unresolved D. V was cut by 0 bases and J by 8 bases, with 3 bases left in between. The CDR3 is made up of 11 amino acids. Germline values: CDR1 SGDLS, CDR2 YYNGEE. The chain's CDR3 is CASSVGDEQFF. The DNA of the CDR3 is TGTGCCAGCAGCGTAGGTGATGAGCAGTTCTTC.

V usage is TRBV5-1 and J usage is TRBJ2-5, with 10 bases matching TRBD1. J lost 2 bases, V lost 4 bases, and 17 bases had no gene match. The CDR3 contains 19 residues. Germline lookup yields CDR1 SGHRS and CDR2 YFSETQ. CDR3 bases: TGCGCCAGCAGCCTGAGGACAGGGGGTTTTTTGGGAGGACAAGAGACCCAGTACTTC. Translating it yields CASSLRTGGFLGGQETQYF.

The genes are TRBV9 and TRBJ1-3, with D unclear. The CDR3 is 15 amino acids. The V end was cut by 0 bases, the J end by 2 bases, with 9 bases between. From germline, CDR1 is SGDLS and CDR2 YYNGEE. CDR3 sequence (DNA): TGTGCCAGCAGCGTAGGATCTGCTACTGGAAACACCATATATTTT. This gives the protein CASSVGSATGNTIYF. Based on the CDR3 plus reference TRBV9 and TRBJ1-3, the full variable domain is DSGVTQTPKHLITATGQRVTLRCSPRSGDLSVYWYQQSLDQGLQFLIQYYNGEERAKGNILERFSAQQFPDLHSELNLSSLELGDSALYFCASSVGSATGNTIYFGEGSWLTVV.

This rearrangement joins TRBV19 to TRBJ2-5; no clear D. V was shortened by 5 bases and J by 2 bases, with 12 bases between the two germline ends. The CDR3 spans 14 residues. Germline CDR1 is LNHDA and CDR2 is SQIVND (reference sequence). DNA for the CDR3: TGTGCCAGTAGTGCCCCTCGTCGTCAAGAGACCCAGTACTTC. Its protein product is CASSAPRRQETQYF.

This chain connects TRBV9 to TRBJ2-7, with D tentatively TRBD2 (6 bases). The CDR3 has 17 amino acids. The germline V and J ends were trimmed by 0 bases and 2 bases, with 18 bases remaining between them. Germline CDR1 SGDLS, CDR2 YYNGEE. Here the CDR3 reads CASSVEGVGGVAYEQYF. The CDR3 bases are TGTGCCAGCAGCGTAGAAGGAGTGGGCGGGGTCGCCTACGAGCAGTACTTC. The full variable domain, rest sourced from reference TRBV9 and TRBJ2-7, is DSGVTQTPKHLITATGQRVTLRCSPRSGDLSVYWYQQSLDQGLQFLIQYYNGEERAKGNILERFSAQQFPDLHSELNLSSLELGDSALYFCASSVEGVGGVAYEQYFGPGTRLTVT.

This rearrangement joins TRBV4-1 to TRBJ1-1; the D is unclear. The V and J ends lost 4 bases and 9 bases respectively, with 15 bases between them. This CDR3 is built from 13 residues. Germline V gene data show CDR1 as MGHRA and CDR2 as YSYEKL. CDR3 sequence (DNA): TGCGCCAGCAGCCTTTTACCCGACATAAAAGCTTTCTTT. Its translation: CASSLLPDIKAFF.

The rearrangement joins TRBV6-1 to TRBJ1-2; 8 bases align to TRBD1. CDR1 MNHNS and CDR2 SASEGT come from the germline V gene. This CDR3 has 14 residues. V dropped 3 bases and J dropped 7; count of bases not matched to a gene: 7. The CDR3 DNA sequence: TGTGCCAGCAGTGATGACAGGGGAAGTCGTGGCTACACCTTC. Its protein is CASSDDRGSRGYTF.

V and J are TRBV5-1 and TRBJ2-2; no clear D gene. Germline V CDR1 and CDR2: SGHRS, YFSETQ. The CDR3 is 15 amino acids. Trimming shortened V by 0 bases and J by 4 bases, and 10 bases separated the two germline ends. DNA for the CDR3: TGCGCCAGCAGCTTGGGGACCTTAGGCACCGGGGAGCTGTTTTTT. Its protein is CASSLGTLGTGELFF.

This clone was found once. The chain combines TRBV5-1 with TRBJ2-5; TRBD1 might be the D (6 bases). Per the germline V gene, CDR1 is SGHRS and CDR2 is YFSETQ. The CDR3 has 15 amino acids. The V and J ends lost 7 bases and 0 bases respectively, with 16 bases between them. In DNA, the CDR3 is TGCGCCAGCGGACCAGGACAGCAGAACCAAGAGACCCAGTACTTC. Encoded protein: CASGPGQQNQETQYF. The entire variable domain, with the rest obtained from reference TRBV5-1 and TRBJ2-5, is as follows: KAGVTQTPRYLIKTRGQQVTLSCSPISGHRSVSWYQQTPGQGLQFLFEYFSETQRNKGNFPGRFSGRQFSNSRSEMNVSTLELGDSALYLCASGPGQQNQETQYFGPGTRLLVL.

The V call is TRBV29-1, the J call TRBJ1-4, with a possible D match to TRBD1 (5 bases). The CDR3 totals 12 residues. V lost 4 bases and J lost 7, with 10 bases in between. The germline gives CDR1 SQVTM, CDR2 ANQGSEA. CDR3 coding DNA: TGCAGCGTTGGGGGGTGGAGTGAAAAACTGTTTTTT. This translates into CSVGGWSEKLFF. Filled out from reference TRBV29-1 and TRBJ1-4, the complete variable domain reads SAVISQKPSRDICQRGTSLTIQCQVDSQVTMMFWYRQQPGQSLTLIATANQGSEATYESGFVIDKFPISRPNLTFSTLTVSNMSPEDSSIYLCSVGGWSEKLFFGSGTQLSVL.

The chain joins TRBV21-1 to TRBJ1-2; whether TRBD1, the table's D call, matches the DNA was not checked. TRBV21-1 is a pseudogene. The CDR3 has 11 amino acids. The CDR3 DNA is TGTGCCAGCAGCTCCAGGGGAGGCTACACCTTC. It is translated as CASSSRGGYTF.

This clone appeared a single time. The chain has TRBV5-8 and TRBJ2-2; D tentatively reads TRBD1 or TRBD2 (5 bases each). V gave up 2 bases and J gave up 2 bases, with 13 bases separating them. The CDR3 runs 16 residues. Germline V lookup: CDR1 SGHTS, CDR2 YDEGEE. In nucleotides, the CDR3 is TGTGCCAGCAGCTTTCCGGTCGGGGACAACACCGGGGAGCTGTTTTTT. This gives the protein CASSFPVGDNTGELFF.

This clone was seen just once. The CDR3 here is CASGLAGEETQYF. Written as DNA, the CDR3 is TGTGCCAGCGGACTAGCGGGAGAAGAGACCCAGTACTTC. This rearrangement joins TRBV25-1 to TRBJ2-5; 13 bases agree with TRBD2. CDR3 length: 13 amino acids. The trim removed 8 bases at V and 3 bases at J, leaving 0 bases unmatched. The germline V gene has CDR1 MGHDK and CDR2 SYGVNS.

The rearrangement uses TRBV15 and TRBJ2-3, with D possibly being TRBD1 or TRBD2 (5 bases each). Germline values: CDR1 LNHNV, CDR2 YYDKDF (reference sequence). The CDR3 sequence is 13 residues long. The V end lost 5 bases, the J end lost 5 bases, and 11 bases lay between the germline ends. The CDR3 DNA reads as TGTGCCACCAGCCGGGGCGGCGGAGATACGCAGTATTTT. Protein: CATSRGGGDTQYF.

V gene TRBV5-6 combines with J gene TRBJ2-5; no reliable D call. Trimming cost V 2 bases and J 5 bases, with 13 bases left between them. Germline assignment: CDR1 SGHDT and CDR2 YYEEEE. The CDR3 has 14 amino acids. The CDR3 spells CASSFGGTRETQYF. As DNA, the CDR3 is TGTGCCAGCAGCTTTGGCGGCACACGGGAGACCCAGTACTTC.

V usage is TRBV5-4 and J usage is TRBJ2-5, with a tentative D call TRBD1 (6 bases). Germline V gene sequence: CDR1 SGHNT, CDR2 YYREEE (reference sequence). The CDR3 length is 14 residues. The V end lost 4 bases, the J end lost 1 base, and 11 bases lay between the germline ends. DNA for the CDR3: TGTGCCAGCAGCCGCCGGGACACCCAAGAGACCCAGTACTTC. Protein product: CASSRRDTQETQYF.

This chain links TRBV14 with TRBJ2-7; D remains unclear. CDR3 length: 12 residues. The germline V gene has CDR1 SGHDN and CDR2 FVKESK. Trimming pared 3 bases from V and 1 base from J, leaving 4 bases between. The CDR3 protein is CASSHESYEQYF. For the CDR3, the DNA is TGTGCCAGCAGCCATGAGTCCTACGAGCAGTACTTC.

The chain recombines TRBV7-9 with TRBJ2-7, with 7 nucleotides matching TRBD1. The CDR3 covers 14 residues. V lost 2 bases and J lost 3; bases outside the gene matches: 4. Germline-derived CDR1 and CDR2 are SEHNR and FQNEAQ (reference sequence). The CDR3 region has the DNA TGTGCCAGCAGCTTAACGGGACAGAACTACGAGCAGTACTTC. It codes for CASSLTGQNYEQYF.